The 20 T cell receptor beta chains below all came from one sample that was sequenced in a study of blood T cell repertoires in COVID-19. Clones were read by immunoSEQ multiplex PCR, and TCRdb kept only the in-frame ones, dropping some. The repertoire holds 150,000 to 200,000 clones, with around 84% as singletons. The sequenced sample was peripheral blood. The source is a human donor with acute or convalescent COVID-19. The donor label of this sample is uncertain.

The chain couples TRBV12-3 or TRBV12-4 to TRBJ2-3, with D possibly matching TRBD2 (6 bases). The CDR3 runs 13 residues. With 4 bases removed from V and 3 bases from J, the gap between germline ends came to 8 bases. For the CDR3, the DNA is TGTGCCAGCAGTTGGGGGGAAACAGATACGCAGTATTTT. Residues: CASSWGETDTQYF.

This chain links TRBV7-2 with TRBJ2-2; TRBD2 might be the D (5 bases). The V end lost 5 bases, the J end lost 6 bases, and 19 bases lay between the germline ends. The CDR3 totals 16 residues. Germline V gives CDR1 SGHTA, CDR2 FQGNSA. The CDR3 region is CASSLDYVVSPGELFF. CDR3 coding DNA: TGTGCCAGCAGCCTAGACTATGTGGTTTCTCCCGGGGAGCTGTTTTTT.

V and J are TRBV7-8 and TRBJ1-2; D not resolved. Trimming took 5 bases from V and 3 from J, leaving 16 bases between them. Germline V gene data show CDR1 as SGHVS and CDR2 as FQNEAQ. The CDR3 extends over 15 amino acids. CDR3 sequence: CASSPRSQRDYGYTF. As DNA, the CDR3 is TGTGCCAGCAGCCCAAGATCGCAGCGAGACTATGGCTACACCTTC.

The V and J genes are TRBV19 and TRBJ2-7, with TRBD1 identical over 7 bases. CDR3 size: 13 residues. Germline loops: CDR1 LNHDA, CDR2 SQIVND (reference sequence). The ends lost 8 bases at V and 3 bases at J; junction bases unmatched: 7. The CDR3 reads CASLDRANYEQYF. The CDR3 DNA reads TGTGCCAGTCTCGACAGGGCCAACTACGAGCAGTACTTC.

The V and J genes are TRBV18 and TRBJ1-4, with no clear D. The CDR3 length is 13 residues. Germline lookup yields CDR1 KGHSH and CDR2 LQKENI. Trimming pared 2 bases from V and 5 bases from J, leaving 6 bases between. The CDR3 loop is CASSPLRNEKLFF. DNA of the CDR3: TGTGCCAGCTCACCATTGAGAAATGAAAAACTGTTTTTT.

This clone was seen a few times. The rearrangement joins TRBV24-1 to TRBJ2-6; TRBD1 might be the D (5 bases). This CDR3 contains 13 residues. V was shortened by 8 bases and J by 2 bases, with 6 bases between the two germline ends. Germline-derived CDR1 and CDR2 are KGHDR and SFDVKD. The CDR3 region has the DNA TGTGCCACCAAGGGGACTGGGGCCAACGTCCTGACTTTC. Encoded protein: CATKGTGANVLTF.

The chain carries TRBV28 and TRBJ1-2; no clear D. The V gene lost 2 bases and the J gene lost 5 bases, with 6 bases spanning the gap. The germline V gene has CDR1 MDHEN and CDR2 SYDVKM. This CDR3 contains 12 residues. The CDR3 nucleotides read TGTGCCAGCAGTTTAGCGGGGTATGGCTACACCTTC. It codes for CASSLAGYGYTF.

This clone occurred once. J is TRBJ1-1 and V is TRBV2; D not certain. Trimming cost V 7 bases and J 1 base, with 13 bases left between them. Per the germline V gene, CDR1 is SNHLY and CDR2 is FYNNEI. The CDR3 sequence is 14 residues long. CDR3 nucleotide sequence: TGTGCCAGCACCAGACTTTCGGCGAACACTGAAGCTTTCTTT. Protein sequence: CASTRLSANTEAFF.

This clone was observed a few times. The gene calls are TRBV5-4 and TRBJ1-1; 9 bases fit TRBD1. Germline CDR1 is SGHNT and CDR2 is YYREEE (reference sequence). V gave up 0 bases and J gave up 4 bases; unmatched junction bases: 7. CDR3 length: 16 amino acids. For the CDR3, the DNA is TGTGCCAGCAGCTTGGCCGGGACAGGGCTGGGCACTGAAGCTTTCTTT. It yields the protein CASSLAGTGLGTEAFF.

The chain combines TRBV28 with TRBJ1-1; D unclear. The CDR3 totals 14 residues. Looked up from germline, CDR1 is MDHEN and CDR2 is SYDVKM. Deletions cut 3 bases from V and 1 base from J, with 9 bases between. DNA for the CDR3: TGTGCCAGCAGTTTCCCTATTTCGAACACTGAAGCTTTCTTT. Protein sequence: CASSFPISNTEAFF.

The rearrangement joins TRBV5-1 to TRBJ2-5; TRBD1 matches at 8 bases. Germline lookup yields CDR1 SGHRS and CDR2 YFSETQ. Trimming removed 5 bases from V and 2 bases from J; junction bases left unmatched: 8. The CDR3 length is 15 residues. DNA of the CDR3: TGCGCCAGCAGGGGAGGACAGGGTCGTCAAGAGACCCAGTACTTC. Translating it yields CASRGGQGRQETQYF.

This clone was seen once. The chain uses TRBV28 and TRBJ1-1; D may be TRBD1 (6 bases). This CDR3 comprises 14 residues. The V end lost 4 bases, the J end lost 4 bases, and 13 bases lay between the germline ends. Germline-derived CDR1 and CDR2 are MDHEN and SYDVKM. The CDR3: CASSSGGQRTEAFF. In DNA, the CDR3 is TGTGCCAGCAGTTCGGGGGGGCAGCGCACTGAAGCTTTCTTT.

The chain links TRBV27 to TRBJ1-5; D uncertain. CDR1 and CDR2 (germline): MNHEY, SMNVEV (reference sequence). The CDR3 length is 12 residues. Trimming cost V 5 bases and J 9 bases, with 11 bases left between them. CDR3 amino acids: CASSRHLRPQHF. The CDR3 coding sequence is TGTGCCAGCAGTCGCCATCTTAGGCCCCAGCATTTT.

CDR3 in DNA: TGTGCCTGGAGCCAGGGCTCCTACAATGAGCAGTTCTTC. Translated: CAWSQGSYNEQFF. The V and J genes are TRBV30 and TRBJ2-1, with D possibly TRBD1 on 5 matching bases. The length of the CDR3 is 13 residues. Trimming stripped 3 bases from V and 0 bases from J, with 6 bases between. Germline assignment: CDR1 GTSNPN and CDR2 SVGIG (reference sequence).

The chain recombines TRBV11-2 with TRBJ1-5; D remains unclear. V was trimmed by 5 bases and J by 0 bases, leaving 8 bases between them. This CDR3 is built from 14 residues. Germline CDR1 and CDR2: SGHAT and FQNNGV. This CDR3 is CASSIMSSNQPQHF. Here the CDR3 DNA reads TGTGCCAGCAGCATAATGAGTAGCAATCAGCCCCAGCATTTT.

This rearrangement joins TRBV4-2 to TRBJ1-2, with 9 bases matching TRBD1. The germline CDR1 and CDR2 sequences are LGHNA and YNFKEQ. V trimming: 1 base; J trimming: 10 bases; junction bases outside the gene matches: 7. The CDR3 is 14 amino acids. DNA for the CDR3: TGTGCCAGCAGCCAAGCGGGACAGGGCCTTGTCTACACCTTC. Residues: CASSQAGQGLVYTF.

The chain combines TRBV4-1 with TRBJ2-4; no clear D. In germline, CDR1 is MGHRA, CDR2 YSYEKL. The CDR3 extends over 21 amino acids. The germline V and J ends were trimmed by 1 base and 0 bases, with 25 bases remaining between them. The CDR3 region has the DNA TGCGCCAGCAGCCAAGGATTCGTGGCAGGTCGAATTACCTTAGCCAAAAACATTCAGTACTTC. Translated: CASSQGFVAGRITLAKNIQYF.

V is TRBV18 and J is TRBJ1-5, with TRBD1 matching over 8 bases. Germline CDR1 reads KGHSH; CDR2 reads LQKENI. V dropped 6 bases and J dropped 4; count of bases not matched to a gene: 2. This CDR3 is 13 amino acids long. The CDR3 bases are TGTGCCAGCTCCAGACAGGGGAATCAGCCCCAGCATTTT. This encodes CASSRQGNQPQHF.

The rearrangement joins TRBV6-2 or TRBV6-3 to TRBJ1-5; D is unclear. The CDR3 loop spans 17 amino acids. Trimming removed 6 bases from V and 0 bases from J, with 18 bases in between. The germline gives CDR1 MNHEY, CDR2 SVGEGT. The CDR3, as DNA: TGTGCCAGCAGCCCTCCCCCCCGGCAGGTTAGCAATCAGCCCCAGCATTTT. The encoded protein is CASSPPPRQVSNQPQHF.

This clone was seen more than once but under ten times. The CDR3 region is CASSASVNPGDTQYF. The CDR3 coding sequence is TGTGCCAGCAGCGCTAGCGTTAACCCTGGGGATACGCAGTATTTT. The chain combines TRBV7-3 with TRBJ2-3; a possible D gene is TRBD2 (6 bases). The length of the CDR3 is 15 residues. Germline V gene data show CDR1 as SGHTA and CDR2 as FQGTGA. V was trimmed by 5 bases and J by 6 bases, leaving 18 bases between them.